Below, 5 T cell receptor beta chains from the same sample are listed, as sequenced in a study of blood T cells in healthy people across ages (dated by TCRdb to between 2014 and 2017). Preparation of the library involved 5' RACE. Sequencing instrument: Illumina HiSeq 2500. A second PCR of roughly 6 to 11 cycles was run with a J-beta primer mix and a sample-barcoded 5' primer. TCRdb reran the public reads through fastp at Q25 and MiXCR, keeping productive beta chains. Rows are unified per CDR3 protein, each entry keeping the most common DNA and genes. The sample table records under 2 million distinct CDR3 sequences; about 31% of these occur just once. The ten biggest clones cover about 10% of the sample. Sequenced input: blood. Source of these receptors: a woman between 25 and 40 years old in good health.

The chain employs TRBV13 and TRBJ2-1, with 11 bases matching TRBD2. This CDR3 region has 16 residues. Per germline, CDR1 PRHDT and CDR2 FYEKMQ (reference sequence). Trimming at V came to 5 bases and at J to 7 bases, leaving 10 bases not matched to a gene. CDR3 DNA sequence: TGTGCCAGCAGCCCACGAGCTAGCGGGGGGCGAAATGAGCAGTTCTTC. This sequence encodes CASSPRASGGRNEQFF.

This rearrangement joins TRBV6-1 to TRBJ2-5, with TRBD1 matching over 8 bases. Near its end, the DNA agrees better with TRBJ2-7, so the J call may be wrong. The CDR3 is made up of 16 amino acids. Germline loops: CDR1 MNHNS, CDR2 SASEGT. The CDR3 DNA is TGTGCCAGCAGTGAAGCCGGACAGGGTACCCAATACGAGCAGTACTTC. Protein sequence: CASSEAGQGTQYEQYF.

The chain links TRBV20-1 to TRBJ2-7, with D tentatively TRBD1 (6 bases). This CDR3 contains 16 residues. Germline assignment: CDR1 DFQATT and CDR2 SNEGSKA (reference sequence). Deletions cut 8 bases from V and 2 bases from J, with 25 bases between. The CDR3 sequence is CSPWDSGTLITYEQYF. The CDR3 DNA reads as TGCAGTCCTTGGGATTCCGGGACACTGATTACCTACGAGCAGTACTTC.

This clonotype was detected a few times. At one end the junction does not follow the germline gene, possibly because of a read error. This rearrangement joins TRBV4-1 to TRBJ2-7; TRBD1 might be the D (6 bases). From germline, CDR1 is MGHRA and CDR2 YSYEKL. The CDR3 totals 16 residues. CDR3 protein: CASGQQGGSSSYEQYF. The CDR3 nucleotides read TGCGCCAGCGGCCAACAAGGGGGATCCAGCTCCTACGAGCAGTACTTC.

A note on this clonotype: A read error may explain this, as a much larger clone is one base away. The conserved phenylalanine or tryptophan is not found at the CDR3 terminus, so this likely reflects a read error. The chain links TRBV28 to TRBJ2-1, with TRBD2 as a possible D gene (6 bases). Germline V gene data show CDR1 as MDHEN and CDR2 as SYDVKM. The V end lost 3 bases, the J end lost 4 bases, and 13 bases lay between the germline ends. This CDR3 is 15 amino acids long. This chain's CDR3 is CASSLEEGVYNEQFL. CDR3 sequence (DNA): TGTGCCAGCAGTTTGGAGGAGGGCGTATACAATGAGCAGTTCTTA.